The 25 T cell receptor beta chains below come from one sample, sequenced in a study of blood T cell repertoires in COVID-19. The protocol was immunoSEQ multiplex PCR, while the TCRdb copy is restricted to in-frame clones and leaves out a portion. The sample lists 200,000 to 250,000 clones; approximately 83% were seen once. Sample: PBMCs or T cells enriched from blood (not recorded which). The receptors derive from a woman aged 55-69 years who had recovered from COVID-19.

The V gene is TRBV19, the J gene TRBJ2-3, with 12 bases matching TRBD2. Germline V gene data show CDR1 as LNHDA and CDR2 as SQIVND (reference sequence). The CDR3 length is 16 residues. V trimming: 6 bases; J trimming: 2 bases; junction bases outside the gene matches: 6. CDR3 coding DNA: TGTGCCAGTAGAGGACTAGCGGGACGCATCACAGATACGCAGTATTTT. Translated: CASRGLAGRITDTQYF. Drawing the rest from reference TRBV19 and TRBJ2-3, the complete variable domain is DGGITQSPKYLFRKEGQNVTLSCEQNLNHDAMYWYRQDPGQGLRLIYYSQIVNDFQKGDIAEGYSVSREKKESFPLTVTSAQKNPTAFYLCASRGLAGRITDTQYFGPGTRLTVL.

CDR3 nucleotides: TGTGCCAGCAGCTTCGGGATGGGAAGCAATCAGCCCCAGCATTTT. It encodes CASSFGMGSNQPQHF. This chain links TRBV5-6 with TRBJ1-5; D ambiguous. V was shortened by 2 bases and J by 1 base, with 10 bases between the two germline ends. The CDR3 sequence is 15 residues long. The germline V gene encodes CDR1 SGHDT and CDR2 YYEEEE.

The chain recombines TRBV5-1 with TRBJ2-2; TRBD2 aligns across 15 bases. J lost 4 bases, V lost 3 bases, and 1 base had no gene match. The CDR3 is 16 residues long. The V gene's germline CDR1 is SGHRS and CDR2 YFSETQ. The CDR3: CASSWGLAGGTGELFF. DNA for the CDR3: TGCGCCAGCAGCTGGGGACTAGCGGGGGGCACCGGGGAGCTGTTTTTT.

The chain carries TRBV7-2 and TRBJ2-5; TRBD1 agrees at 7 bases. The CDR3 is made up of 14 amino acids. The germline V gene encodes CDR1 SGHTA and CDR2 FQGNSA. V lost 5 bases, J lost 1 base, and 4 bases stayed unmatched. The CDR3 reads CASSPGTAQETQYF. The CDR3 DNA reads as TGTGCCAGCAGCCCGGGGACAGCCCAAGAGACCCAGTACTTC.

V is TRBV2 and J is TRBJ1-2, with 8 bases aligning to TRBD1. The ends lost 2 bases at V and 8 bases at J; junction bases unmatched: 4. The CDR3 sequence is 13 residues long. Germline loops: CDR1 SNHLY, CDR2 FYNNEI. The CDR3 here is CASSEQGAIGYTF. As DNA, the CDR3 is TGTGCCAGCAGTGAACAGGGGGCGATAGGCTACACCTTC.

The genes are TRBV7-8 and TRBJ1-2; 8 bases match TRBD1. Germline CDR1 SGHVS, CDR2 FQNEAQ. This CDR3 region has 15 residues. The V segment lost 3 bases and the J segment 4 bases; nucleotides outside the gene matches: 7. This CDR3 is CASSLASGQAYGYTF. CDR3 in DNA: TGTGCCAGCAGCTTGGCTTCGGGACAGGCCTATGGCTACACCTTC.

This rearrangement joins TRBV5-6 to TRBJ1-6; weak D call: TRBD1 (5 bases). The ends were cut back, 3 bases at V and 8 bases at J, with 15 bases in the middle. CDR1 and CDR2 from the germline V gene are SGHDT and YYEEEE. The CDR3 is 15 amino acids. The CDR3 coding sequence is TGTGCCAGCAGCTCCCTGTGGGGGGAGGATTCACCCCTCCACTTT. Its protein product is CASSSLWGEDSPLHF.

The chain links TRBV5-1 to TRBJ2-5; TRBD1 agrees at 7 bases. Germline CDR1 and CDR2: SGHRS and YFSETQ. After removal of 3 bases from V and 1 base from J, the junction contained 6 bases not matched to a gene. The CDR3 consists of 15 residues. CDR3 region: CASSSTGTVQETQYF. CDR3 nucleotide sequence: TGCGCCAGCAGCTCCACCGGGACAGTCCAAGAGACCCAGTACTTC.

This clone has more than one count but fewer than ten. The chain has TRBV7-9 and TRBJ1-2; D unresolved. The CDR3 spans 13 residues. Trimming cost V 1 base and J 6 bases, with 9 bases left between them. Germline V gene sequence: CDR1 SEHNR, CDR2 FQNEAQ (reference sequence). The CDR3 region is CASSLGPRDGYTF. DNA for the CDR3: TGTGCCAGCAGCTTAGGGCCCCGGGATGGCTACACCTTC.

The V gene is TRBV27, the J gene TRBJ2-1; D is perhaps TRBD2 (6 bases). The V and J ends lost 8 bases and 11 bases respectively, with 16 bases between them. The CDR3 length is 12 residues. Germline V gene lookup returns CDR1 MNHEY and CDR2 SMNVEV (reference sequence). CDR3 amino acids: CASGGPLAQQFF. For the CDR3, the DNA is TGTGCCAGCGGCGGCCCACTAGCCCAGCAGTTCTTC.

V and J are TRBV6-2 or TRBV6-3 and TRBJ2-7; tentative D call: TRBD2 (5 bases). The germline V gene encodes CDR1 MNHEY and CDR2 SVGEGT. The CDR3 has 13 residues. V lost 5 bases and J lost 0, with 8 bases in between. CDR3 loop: CASSRESSYEQYF. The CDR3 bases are TGTGCCAGCAGTCGGGAAAGCTCCTACGAGCAGTACTTC.

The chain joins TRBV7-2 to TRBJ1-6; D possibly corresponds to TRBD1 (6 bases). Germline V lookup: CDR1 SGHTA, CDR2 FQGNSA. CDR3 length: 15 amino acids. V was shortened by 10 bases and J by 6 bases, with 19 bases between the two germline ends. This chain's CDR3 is CAISTQGPVNSPLHF. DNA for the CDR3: TGTGCCATTTCAACTCAGGGGCCCGTTAATTCACCCCTCCACTTT.

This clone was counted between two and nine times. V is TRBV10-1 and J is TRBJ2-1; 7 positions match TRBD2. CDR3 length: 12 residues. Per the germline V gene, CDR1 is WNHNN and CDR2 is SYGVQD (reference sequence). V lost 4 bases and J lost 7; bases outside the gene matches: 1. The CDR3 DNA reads TGCGCCAGCAGTGGCGGGAGTAATGAGCAGTTCTTC. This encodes CASSGGSNEQFF.

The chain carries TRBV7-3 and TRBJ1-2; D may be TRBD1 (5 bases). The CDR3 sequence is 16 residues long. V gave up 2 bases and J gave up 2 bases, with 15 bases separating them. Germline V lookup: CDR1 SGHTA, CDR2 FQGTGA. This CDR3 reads CASSLQGGGENYGYTF. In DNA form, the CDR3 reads TGTGCCAGCAGCTTACAGGGTGGAGGGGAAAACTATGGCTACACCTTC.

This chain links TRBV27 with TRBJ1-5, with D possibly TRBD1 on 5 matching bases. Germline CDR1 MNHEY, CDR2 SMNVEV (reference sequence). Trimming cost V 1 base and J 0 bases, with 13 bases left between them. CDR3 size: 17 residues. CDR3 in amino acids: CASSLLGGGYSNQPQHF. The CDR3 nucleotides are TGTGCCAGCAGTTTATTGGGGGGGGGATATAGCAATCAGCCCCAGCATTTT.

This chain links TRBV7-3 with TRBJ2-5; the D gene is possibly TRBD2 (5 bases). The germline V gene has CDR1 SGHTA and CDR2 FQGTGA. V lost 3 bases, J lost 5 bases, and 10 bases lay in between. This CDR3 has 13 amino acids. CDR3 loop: CASSLRVRETQYF. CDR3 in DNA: TGTGCCAGCAGCTTGAGGGTGAGGGAGACCCAGTACTTC.

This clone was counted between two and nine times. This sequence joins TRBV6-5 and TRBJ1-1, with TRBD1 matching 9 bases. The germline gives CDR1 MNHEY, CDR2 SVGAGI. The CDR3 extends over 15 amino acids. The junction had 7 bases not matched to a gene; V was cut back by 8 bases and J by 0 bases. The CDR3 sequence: CASLDRGKMNTEAFF. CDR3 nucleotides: TGTGCCAGCCTAGACAGGGGGAAAATGAACACTGAAGCTTTCTTT.

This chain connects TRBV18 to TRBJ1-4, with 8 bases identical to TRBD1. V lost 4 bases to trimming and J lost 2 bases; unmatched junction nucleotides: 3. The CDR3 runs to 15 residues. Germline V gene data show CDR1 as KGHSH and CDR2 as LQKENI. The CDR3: CASSQQGATNEKLFF. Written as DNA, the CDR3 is TGTGCCAGCTCACAGCAGGGGGCGACTAATGAAAAACTGTTTTTT.

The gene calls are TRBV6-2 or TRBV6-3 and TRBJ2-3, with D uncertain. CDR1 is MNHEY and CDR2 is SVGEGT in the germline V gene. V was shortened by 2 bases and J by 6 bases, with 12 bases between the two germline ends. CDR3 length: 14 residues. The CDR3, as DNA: TGTGCCAGCAGTTACACTTTTTCGGTGGATACGCAGTATTTT. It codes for CASSYTFSVDTQYF.

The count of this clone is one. The CDR3: CASRGLYGYTF. DNA of the CDR3: TGTGCCAGCAGGGGCCTCTATGGCTACACCTTC. The genes are TRBV12-3 or TRBV12-4 and TRBJ1-2; D gene ambiguous. This CDR3 spans 11 amino acids. Trimming removed 6 bases from V and 4 bases from J, with 6 bases in between.

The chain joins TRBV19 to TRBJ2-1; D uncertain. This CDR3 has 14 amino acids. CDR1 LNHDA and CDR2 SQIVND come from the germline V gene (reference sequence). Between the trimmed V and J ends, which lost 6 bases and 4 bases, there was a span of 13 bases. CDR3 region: CASSPLSIYNEQFF. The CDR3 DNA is TGTGCCAGTAGCCCACTTTCCATTTACAATGAGCAGTTCTTC.

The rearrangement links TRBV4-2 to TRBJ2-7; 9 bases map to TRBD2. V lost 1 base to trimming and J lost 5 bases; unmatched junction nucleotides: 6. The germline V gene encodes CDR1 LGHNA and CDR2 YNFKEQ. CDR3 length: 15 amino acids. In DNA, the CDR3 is TGTGCCAGCAGCCAAGTTAGCGGGAGTGTCCACGAGCAGTACTTC. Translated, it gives CASSQVSGSVHEQYF.

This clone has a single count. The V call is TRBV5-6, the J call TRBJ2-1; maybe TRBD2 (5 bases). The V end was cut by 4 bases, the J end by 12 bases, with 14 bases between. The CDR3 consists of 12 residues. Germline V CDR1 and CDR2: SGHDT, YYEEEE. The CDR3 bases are TGTGCCAGCAGCCCGGGGAGCGGAGGGCAGTTCTTC. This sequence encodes CASSPGSGGQFF. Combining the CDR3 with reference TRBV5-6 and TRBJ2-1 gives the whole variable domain DAGVTQSPTHLIKTRGQQVTLRCSPKSGHDTVSWYQQALGQGPQFIFQYYEEEERQRGNFPDRFSGHQFPNYSSELNVNALLLGDSALYLCASSPGSGGQFFGPGTRLTVL.

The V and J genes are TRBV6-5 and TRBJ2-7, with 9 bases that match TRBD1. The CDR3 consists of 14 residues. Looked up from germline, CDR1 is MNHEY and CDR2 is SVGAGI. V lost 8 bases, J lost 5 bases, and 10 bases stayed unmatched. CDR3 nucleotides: TGTGCCAGCTTCTCGGGACAGGGAGGAAACGAGCAGTACTTC. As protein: CASFSGQGGNEQYF.

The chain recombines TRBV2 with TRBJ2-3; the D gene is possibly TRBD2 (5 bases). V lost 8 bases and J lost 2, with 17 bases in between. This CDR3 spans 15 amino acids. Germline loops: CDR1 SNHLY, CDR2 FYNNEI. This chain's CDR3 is CASPPQRTNTDTQYF. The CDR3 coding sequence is TGTGCCAGCCCTCCTCAGCGGACGAACACAGATACGCAGTATTTT.